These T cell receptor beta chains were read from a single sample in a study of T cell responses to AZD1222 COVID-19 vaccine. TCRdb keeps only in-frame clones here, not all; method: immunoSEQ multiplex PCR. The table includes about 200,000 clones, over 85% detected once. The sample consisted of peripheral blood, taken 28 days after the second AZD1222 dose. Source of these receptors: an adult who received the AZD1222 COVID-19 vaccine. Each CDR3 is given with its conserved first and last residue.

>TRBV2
CASRWDVEAFF
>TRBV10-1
CASRPGTGRVGYTF
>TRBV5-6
CASRAGPEKLFF
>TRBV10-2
CASSETPWTGRTDTQYF
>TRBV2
CASSEQTEDYGYTF
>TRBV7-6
CASSLPRQGKRETQYF
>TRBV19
CASDTGEHSPLHF
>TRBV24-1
CATSDPGNGANVLTF
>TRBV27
CASSSILTSGGRADTQYF
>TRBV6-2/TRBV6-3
CASSYFAGPEPQHF
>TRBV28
CATQTSWGSTGELFF
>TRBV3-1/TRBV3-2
CASSQGVNLAQHF
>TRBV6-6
CASTGLAGGYYEQYF
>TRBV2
CASGWTTWNSPLHF
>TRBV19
CASSDFYITRRAEAFF
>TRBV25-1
CASSESRNHNSPLHF
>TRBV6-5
CASRLTGVGGNTIYF
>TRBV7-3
CASSPNAQGVEGYTF
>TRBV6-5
CASSYSGGTEAFF
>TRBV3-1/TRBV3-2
CASSQVSQPLNF
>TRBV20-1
CSASTLGGGTELRVQYF
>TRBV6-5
CACRTNYGYTF
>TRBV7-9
CASSSDEVRSYEQYF
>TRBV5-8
CASSLLQGTGNTIYF
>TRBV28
CASRLQGFIGNTEAFF
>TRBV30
CAWSKDRVYSPLHF
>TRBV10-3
CAISGTSGQETQYF
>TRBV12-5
CASGFPGRGQPQHF
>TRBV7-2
CASSGLLPYEQYF
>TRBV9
CASSITARNEKLFF
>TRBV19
CASSRTASYEQYF
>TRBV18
CASSPGGTKATTEAFF
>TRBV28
CASNWAQGQGEKLFF
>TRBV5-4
CASSKKTGENGKLFF
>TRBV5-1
CASSSGPPTNTEAFF
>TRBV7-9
CASSLEAGGSGNQPQHF
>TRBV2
CASSWGDEETQYF